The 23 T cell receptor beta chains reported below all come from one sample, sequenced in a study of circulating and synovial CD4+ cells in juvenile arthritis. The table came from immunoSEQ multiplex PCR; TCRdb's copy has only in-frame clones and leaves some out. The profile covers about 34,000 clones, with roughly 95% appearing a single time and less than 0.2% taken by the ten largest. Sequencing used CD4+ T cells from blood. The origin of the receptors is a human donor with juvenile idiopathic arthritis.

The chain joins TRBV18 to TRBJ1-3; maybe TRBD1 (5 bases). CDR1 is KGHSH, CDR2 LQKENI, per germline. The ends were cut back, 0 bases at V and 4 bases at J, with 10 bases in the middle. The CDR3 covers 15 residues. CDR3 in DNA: TGTGCCAGCTCACCACCCATGGGGCCCGGAAACACCATATATTTT. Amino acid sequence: CASSPPMGPGNTIYF.

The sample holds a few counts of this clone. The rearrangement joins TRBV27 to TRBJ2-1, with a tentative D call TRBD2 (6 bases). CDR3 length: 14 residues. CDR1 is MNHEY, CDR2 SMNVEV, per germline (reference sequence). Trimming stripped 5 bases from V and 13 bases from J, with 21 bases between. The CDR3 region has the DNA TGTGCCAGCAGTCTACAACCCTTACTAGCCCGCCAGTTCTTC. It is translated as CASSLQPLLARQFF.

The CDR3 DNA reads as TGCGCCAGCAGCCAGGGACTAGAAGGGAACCAGTACTTC. The encoded protein is CASSQGLEGNQYF. The chain couples TRBV4-3 to TRBJ2-5; 8 positions match TRBD2. The J segment lost 10 bases and the V segment lost 3 bases, leaving 7 bases of the junction unmatched. CDR1 and CDR2 (germline): LGHNA, YSLEER. The length of the CDR3 is 13 residues.

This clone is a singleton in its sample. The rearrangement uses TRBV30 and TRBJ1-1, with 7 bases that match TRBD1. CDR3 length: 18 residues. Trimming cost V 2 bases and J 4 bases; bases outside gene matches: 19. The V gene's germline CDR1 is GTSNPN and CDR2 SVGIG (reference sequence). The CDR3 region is CAWSTDEGAFRGGTEAFF. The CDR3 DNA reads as TGTGCCTGGAGTACTGATGAGGGGGCTTTTCGGGGGGGCACTGAAGCTTTCTTT. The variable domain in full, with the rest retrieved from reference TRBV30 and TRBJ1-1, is SQTIHQWPATLVQPVGSPLSLECTVEGTSNPNLYWYRQAAGRGLQLLFYSVGIGQISSEVPQNLSASRPQDRQFILSSKKLLLSDSGFYLCAWSTDEGAFRGGTEAFFGQGTRLTVV.

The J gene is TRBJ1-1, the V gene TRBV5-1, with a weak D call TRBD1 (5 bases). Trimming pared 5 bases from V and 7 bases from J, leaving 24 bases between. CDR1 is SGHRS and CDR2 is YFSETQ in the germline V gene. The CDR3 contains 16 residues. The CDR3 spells CASRSHQGRGMFEAFF. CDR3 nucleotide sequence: TGCGCCAGCAGATCCCATCAGGGTCGTGGTATGTTTGAAGCTTTCTTT.

The CDR3 sequence is CASSPPGDRTYGYTF. CDR3 DNA: TGTGCCAGCAGCCCGCCCGGGGACAGGACCTATGGCTACACCTTC. This chain links TRBV7-9 with TRBJ1-2, with 8 bases lining up with TRBD1. The V gene end was trimmed by 5 bases and the J gene end by 4 bases; junction bases not matched to a gene: 9. Germline CDR1 SEHNR, CDR2 FQNEAQ (reference sequence). The CDR3 is made up of 15 amino acids.

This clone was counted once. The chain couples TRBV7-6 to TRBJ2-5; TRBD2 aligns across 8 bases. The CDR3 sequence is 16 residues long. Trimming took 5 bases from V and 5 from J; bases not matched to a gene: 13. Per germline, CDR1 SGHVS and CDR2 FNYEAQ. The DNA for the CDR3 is TGTGCCAGCAGCCCCCCCCCTGCGGGGGGCGTTGAGACCCAGTACTTC. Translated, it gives CASSPPPAGGVETQYF.

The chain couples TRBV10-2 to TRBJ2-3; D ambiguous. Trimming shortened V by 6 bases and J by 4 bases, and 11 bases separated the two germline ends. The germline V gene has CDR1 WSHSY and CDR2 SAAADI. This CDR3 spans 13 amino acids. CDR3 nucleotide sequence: TGCGCCAGCAGGACCGAAACAGCAGATACGCAGTATTTT. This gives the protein CASRTETADTQYF.

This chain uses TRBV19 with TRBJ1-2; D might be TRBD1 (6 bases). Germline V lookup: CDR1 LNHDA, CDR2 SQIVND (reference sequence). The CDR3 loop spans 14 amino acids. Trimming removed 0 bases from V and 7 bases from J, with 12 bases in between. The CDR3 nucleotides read TGTGCCAGTAGTATAGACAGGGGCTCAAGTGGCTACACCTTC. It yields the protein CASSIDRGSSGYTF.

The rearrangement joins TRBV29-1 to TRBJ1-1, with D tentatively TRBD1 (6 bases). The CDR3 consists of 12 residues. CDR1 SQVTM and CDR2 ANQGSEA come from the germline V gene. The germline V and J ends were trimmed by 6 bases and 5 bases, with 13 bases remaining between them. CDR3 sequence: CSVDDRLTEAFF. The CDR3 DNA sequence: TGCAGCGTGGACGACAGGTTGACTGAAGCTTTCTTT.

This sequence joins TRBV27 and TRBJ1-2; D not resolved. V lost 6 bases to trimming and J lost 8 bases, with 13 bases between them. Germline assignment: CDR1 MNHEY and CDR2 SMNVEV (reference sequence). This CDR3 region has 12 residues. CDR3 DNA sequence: TGTGCCAGCAGAGAACCCCAGAGGGGCTACACCTTC. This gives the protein CASREPQRGYTF.

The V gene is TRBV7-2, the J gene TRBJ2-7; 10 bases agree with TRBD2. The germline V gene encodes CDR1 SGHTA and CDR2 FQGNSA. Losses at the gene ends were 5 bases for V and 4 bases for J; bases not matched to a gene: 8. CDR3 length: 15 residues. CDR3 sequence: CASSAKGSGGYEQYF. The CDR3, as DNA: TGTGCCAGCAGCGCTAAAGGTAGCGGGGGGTACGAGCAGTACTTC. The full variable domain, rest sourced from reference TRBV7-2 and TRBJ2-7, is GAGVSQSPSNKVTEKGKDVELRCDPISGHTALYWYRQSLGQGLEFLIYFQGNSAPDKSGLPSDRFSAERTGGSVSTLTIQRTQQEDSAVYLCASSAKGSGGYEQYFGPGTRLTVT.

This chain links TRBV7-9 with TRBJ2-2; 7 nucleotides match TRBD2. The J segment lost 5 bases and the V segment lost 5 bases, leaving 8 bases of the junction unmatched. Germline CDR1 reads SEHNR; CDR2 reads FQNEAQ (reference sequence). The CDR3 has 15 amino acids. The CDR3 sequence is CASSLSGVGTGELFF. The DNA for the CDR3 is TGTGCCAGCAGCCTGAGCGGGGTAGGGACCGGGGAGCTGTTTTTT.

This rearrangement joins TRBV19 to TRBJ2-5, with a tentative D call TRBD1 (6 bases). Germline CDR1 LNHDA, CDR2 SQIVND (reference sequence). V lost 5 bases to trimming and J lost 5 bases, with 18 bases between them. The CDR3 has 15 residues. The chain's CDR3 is CASSSQTGSQETQYF. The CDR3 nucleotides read TGTGCCAGTAGTTCCCAGACAGGTTCTCAGGAGACCCAGTACTTC.

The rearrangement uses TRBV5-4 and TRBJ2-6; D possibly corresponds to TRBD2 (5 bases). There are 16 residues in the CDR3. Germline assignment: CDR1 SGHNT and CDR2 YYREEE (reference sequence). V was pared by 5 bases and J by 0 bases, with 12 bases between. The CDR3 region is CASSLLGNSGANVLTF. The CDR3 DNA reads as TGTGCCAGCAGTTTACTAGGCAACTCTGGGGCCAACGTCCTGACTTTC.

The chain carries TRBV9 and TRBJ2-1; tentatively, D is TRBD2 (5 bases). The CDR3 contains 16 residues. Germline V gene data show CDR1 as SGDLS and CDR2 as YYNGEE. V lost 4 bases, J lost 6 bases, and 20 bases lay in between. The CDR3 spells CASSMPGLAGSNEQFF. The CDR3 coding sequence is TGTGCCAGCAGCATGCCCGGCCTAGCCGGTAGCAATGAGCAGTTCTTC.

The CDR3 loop is CASSHHRLYNEQFF. CDR3 sequence (DNA): TGTGCCAGCAGCCACCACAGGCTCTACAATGAGCAGTTCTTC. The V and J genes are TRBV7-2 and TRBJ2-1; weak D call: TRBD1 (5 bases). V lost 5 bases and J 3 bases, leaving 11 bases between the germline ends. The V gene's germline CDR1 is SGHTA and CDR2 FQGNSA. The CDR3 totals 14 residues. Drawing the rest from reference TRBV7-2 and TRBJ2-1, the complete variable domain is GAGVSQSPSNKVTEKGKDVELRCDPISGHTALYWYRQSLGQGLEFLIYFQGNSAPDKSGLPSDRFSAERTGGSVSTLTIQRTQQEDSAVYLCASSHHRLYNEQFFGPGTRLTVL.

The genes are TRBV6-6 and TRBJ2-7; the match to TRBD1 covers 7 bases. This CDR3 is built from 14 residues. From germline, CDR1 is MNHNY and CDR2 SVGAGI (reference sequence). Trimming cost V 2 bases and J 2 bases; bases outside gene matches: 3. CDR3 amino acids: CASSYTGAPYEQYF. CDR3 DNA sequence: TGTGCCAGCAGTTACACAGGGGCCCCCTACGAGCAGTACTTC.

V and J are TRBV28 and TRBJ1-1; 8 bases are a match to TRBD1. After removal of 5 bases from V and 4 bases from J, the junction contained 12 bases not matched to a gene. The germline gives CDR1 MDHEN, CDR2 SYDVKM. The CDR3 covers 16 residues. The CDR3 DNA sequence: TGTGCCAGCAGTCCCGGCCCCAGGGGGCGTTCCACTGAAGCTTTCTTT. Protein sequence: CASSPGPRGRSTEAFF.

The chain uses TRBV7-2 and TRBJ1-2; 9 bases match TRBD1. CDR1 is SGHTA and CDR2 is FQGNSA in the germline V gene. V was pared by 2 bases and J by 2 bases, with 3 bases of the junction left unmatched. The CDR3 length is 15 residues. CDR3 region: CASSLWDRENYGYTF. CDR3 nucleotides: TGTGCCAGCAGCTTATGGGACAGGGAGAACTATGGCTACACCTTC.

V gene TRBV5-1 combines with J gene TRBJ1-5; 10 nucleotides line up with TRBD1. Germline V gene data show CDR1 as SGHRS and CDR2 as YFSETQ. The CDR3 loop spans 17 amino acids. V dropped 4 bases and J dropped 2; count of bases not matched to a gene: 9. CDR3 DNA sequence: TGCGCCAGCAGCCCCGGGACAGGGGTCGGGGGCAATCAGCCCCAGCATTTT. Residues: CASSPGTGVGGNQPQHF.

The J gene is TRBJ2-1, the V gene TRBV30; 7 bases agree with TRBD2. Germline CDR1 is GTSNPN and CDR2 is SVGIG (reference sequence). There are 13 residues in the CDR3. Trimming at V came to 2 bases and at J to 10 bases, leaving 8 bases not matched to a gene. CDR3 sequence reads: CAWSRERDWEQFF. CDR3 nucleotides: TGTGCCTGGAGTAGGGAGCGGGATTGGGAGCAGTTCTTC.

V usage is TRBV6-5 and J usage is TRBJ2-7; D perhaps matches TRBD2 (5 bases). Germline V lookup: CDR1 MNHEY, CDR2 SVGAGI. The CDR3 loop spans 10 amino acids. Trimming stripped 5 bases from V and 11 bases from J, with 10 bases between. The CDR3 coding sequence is TGTGCCAGCAGTGGGGAGAGAAAGTACTTC. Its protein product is CASSGERKYF.